Only one count was recorded for the clone carrying this TCR beta chain. What it binds is unknown. CDR3 size: 18 residues. V lost 0 bases and J lost 3; bases outside the gene matches: 13. Germline values: CDR1 SQVTM, CDR2 ANQGSEA. Time point: cycle 4 day 1 (C4D1), after 6 weeks of nivolumab. Relapses following autologous stem cell transplantation were seen in all patients, with brentuximab vedotin exposure varying. This record belongs to a study of PD-1 blockade in classical Hodgkin lymphoma. Regarding the study as a whole: Baseline TCR diversity was reportedly lower in newly diagnosed patients than healthy donors. Newly diagnosed patients and complete responders had comparable diversity at baseline. Nothing has yet pinned down what causes the repertoire differences, possibly disease activity or prior therapy.

Using immunoSEQ multiplex PCR, the repertoire was profiled, and TCRdb retains in-frame clones only, with some absent. The profile shows some 19,000 clones, 80% of them singletons. The chain joins TRBV29-1 to TRBJ2-1; 8 bases match TRBD2. Sample: peripheral blood mononuclear cells (PBMCs), taken before the fourth cycle of nivolumab. This sequence originates from a human donor with classical Hodgkin lymphoma. CDR3 coding DNA: TGCAGCGTTGAAGATTGGGCTGCCGGGACTAGACTCTACAATGAGCAGTTCTTC. The encoded protein is CSVEDWAAGTRLYNEQFF.